These T cell receptor beta chains were read from a single sample in a study of blood T cell repertoires in COVID-19. Profiled with immunoSEQ multiplex PCR; TCRdb holds only in-frame clones, not every one. Of 250,000 to 350,000 clones listed, roughly 92% are singletons. The sequenced material came from peripheral blood. The receptor source for this set is a woman aged 25 to 39 with COVID-19, enrolled during active disease. Both conserved end residues are part of each CDR3. The D gene is left open where the match is weak. A clone size is listed for some rows: how often the clone was seen (once, few, many), or a class if it is expanded.

>TRBJ2-1|TRBV5-1|-|-
CASSHSRLDISYNEQFF
TGCGCCAGCAGTCATAGCCGACTAGATATCTCCTACAATGAGCAGTTCTTC
>TRBJ1-2|TRBV27|-|TRBD1
CASSLSWDSNYGYTF
TGTGCCAGCAGTTTATCGTGGGACAGTAACTATGGCTACACCTTC
>TRBJ2-3|TRBV30|-|-
CAWSRDWGTDTQYF
TGTGCCTGGAGCCGGGACTGGGGCACAGATACGCAGTATTTT
>TRBJ2-1|TRBV29-1|-|TRBD1
CSVGQGIYNEQFF
TGCAGCGTTGGACAGGGGATTTACAATGAGCAGTTCTTC
>TRBJ1-2|TRBV28|-|-
CASSFAQFYGYTF
TGTGCCAGCAGTTTTGCACAGTTCTATGGCTACACCTTC
>TRBJ2-5|TRBV24-1|-|TRBD2
CATSDLTSGHQETQYF
TGTGCCACCAGTGATTTGACTAGCGGGCACCAAGAGACCCAGTACTTC
>TRBJ1-3|TRBV19|-|TRBD1
CASSIRTGVRNTIYF
TGTGCCAGTAGTATCCGGACAGGGGTCCGGAACACCATATATTTT
>TRBJ1-3|TRBV15|-|-
CATSRGAVSGNTIYF
TGTGCCACCAGCAGAGGGGCAGTCTCTGGAAACACCATATATTTT
>TRBJ1-3|TRBV7-9|-|-
CASSLAQGGNTIYF
TGTGCCAGCAGCTTAGCTCAGGGGGGAAACACCATATATTTT
>TRBJ2-2|TRBV14|-|-
CASSLRGLNTGELFF
TGTGCCAGCAGCCTTCGTGGCCTGAACACCGGGGAGCTGTTTTTT
>TRBJ2-1|TRBV11-3|-|TRBD2
CASSFGLAEQFF
TGTGCCAGCAGCTTCGGACTAGCGGAGCAGTTCTTC
>TRBJ2-1|TRBV9|-|-
CASSETPSSYNEQFF
TGTGCCAGCAGCGAGACTCCGAGCTCCTACAATGAGCAGTTCTTC
>TRBJ2-7|TRBV6-5|-|-
CASSYPPFYEQYF
TGTGCCAGCAGTTACCCCCCCTTTTACGAGCAGTACTTC
>TRBJ1-1|TRBV30|-|-
CAWSLQGTAFF
TGTGCCTGGAGTCTCCAGGGAACTGCTTTCTTT
>TRBJ2-5|TRBV11-2|-|-
CASSVGIGWGVETQYF
TGTGCCAGCAGCGTCGGGATAGGTTGGGGGGTAGAGACCCAGTACTTC
>TRBJ1-3|TRBV18|-|TRBD1
CASSRAFRSGTDAGNTIYF
TGTGCCAGCTCACGCGCCTTCCGATCCGGGACAGACGCTGGAAACACCATATATTTT
>TRBJ1-5|TRBV27|-|TRBD1
CASRRQGPSNQPQHF
TGTGCCAGCCGCAGACAGGGGCCTTCTAATCAGCCCCAGCATTTT
>TRBJ1-2|TRBV19|-|TRBD1
CASRKRQGDYGYTF
TGTGCCAGTAGGAAAAGACAGGGGGACTATGGCTACACCTTC
>TRBJ1-4|TRBV7-3|-|-
CASSPGPRGEKLFF
TGTGCCAGCAGCCCCGGTCCTCGGGGTGAAAAACTGTTTTTT
>TRBJ2-1|TRBV27|-|-
CASSRSFGVNNEQFF
TGTGCCAGCAGTCGATCGTTTGGAGTGAACAATGAGCAGTTCTTC
>TRBJ2-1|TRBV7-9|-|TRBD2
CASSLTSGSDEQFF
TGTGCCAGCAGCTTAACTAGCGGGAGTGATGAGCAGTTCTTC
>TRBJ2-2|TRBV3-1/TRBV3-2|-|-
CASSQTGYLTGELFF
TGTGCCAGCAGCCAAACAGGGTACCTCACCGGGGAGCTGTTTTTT
>TRBJ1-4|TRBV5-4|-|TRBD1
CASSSTLRGRVEKLFF
TGTGCCAGCAGCTCGACTCTCAGGGGGCGCGTTGAAAAACTGTTTTTT
>TRBJ2-1|TRBV3-1/TRBV3-2|-|TRBD2
CASSPRGTSGSIVYNEQFF
TGTGCCAGCAGCCCTCGTGGGACTAGCGGGAGCATCGTCTACAATGAGCAGTTCTTC
>TRBJ1-1|TRBV5-6|-|TRBD1
CASRAGGAGRNTEAFF
TGTGCCAGCAGGGCAGGGGGCGCAGGTCGGAACACTGAAGCTTTCTTT
>TRBJ1-2|TRBV11-2|-|-
CASSLDRTVDYGYTF
TGTGCCAGCAGCTTAGATCGAACAGTCGATTATGGCTACACCTTC
>TRBJ2-3|TRBV6-1|once|TRBD1
CASSEARQGARSATDTQYF
TGTGCCAGCAGTGAAGCGCGCCAGGGGGCGAGGAGTGCTACAGATACGCAGTATTTT
>TRBJ2-2|TRBV11-2|many|TRBD1
CASSFNRDRDTGELFF
TGTGCCAGCAGCTTTAACCGGGACAGGGACACCGGGGAGCTGTTTTTT